The sequence of this T cell receptor (beta chain) was determined in a study of patients and donors after allogeneic stem cell transplantation. The germline V gene encodes CDR1 SQVTM and CDR2 ANQGSEA. Trimming removed 4 bases from V and 0 bases from J; junction bases left unmatched: 3. This CDR3 comprises 13 residues. A single record per CDR3 protein comes from TCRdb applying MiXCR to the RT-PCR reads. The sample records approximately 220,000 distinct CDR3 sequences, about 37% being singletons. Sequenced sample: blood, either unsorted or a sorted T cell fraction (not recorded which). The TCR sequence derives from a human donor who was either an allogeneic HSCT recipient or a stem cell or donor lymphocyte infusion donor (not recorded which). It is not recorded whose cells these are; they may come from a transplant donor. This chain links TRBV29-1 with TRBJ2-7; 7 positions agree with TRBD2. This CDR3 is CSVVGGSSYEQYF. The CDR3 DNA reads as TGCAGCGTTGTGGGGGGGAGCTCCTACGAGCAGTACTTC.